This T cell receptor (beta chain) was sequenced during a study of cytotoxic CD8 clonotypes in ibrutinib-treated CLL. CDR1 is SEHNR, CDR2 FQNEAQ, per germline (reference sequence). This CDR3 is 12 amino acids long. The V and J ends lost 5 bases and 7 bases respectively, with 11 bases between them. Overall study results and limits: An increase in clonality occurred at ibrutinib response, followed by a return toward baseline at progression. The clonality rise at ibrutinib response reflected private clonotype expansion.

Turning to this clone: Its antigen is unidentified.

Data came from immunoSEQ multiplex PCR; TCRdb stores just in-frame clones and leaves some out. The repertoire includes 35,000 to 50,000 clones, 70% of them detected once, and about 9.5% sits in the top ten. Sequences were derived from PBMCs, sampled at disease progression, from a patient treated with ibrutinib. This TCR derives from a human donor with chronic lymphocytic leukemia. V and J are TRBV7-9 and TRBJ1-1; TRBD1 is a possible D gene (6 bases). CDR3 protein: CASSPKGGEAFF. The CDR3 DNA reads TGTGCCAGCAGCCCAAAGGGGGGTGAAGCTTTCTTT.